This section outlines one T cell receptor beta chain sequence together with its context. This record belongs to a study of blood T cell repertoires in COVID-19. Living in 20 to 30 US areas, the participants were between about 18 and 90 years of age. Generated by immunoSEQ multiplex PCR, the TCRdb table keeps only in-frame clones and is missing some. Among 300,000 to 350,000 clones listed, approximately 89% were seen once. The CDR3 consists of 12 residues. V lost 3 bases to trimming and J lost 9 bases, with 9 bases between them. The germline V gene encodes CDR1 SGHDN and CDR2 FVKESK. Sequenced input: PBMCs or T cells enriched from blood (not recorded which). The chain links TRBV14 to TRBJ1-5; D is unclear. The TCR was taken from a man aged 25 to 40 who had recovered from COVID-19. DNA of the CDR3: TGTGCCAGCAGCCAGGCCCCGGGGCCCCAGCATTTT. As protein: CASSQAPGPQHF.